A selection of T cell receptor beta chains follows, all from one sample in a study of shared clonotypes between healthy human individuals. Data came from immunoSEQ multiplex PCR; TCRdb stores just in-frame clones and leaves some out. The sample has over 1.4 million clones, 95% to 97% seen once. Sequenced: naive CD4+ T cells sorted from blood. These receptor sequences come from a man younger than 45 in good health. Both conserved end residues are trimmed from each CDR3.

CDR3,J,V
ASRGGTSGTSSYNEQF,TRBJ2-1,TRBV2
ASSPPGAQYQETQY,TRBJ2-5,TRBV18
ASSALGFGNEQF,TRBJ2-1,TRBV18
ASSAARSSYNEQF,TRBJ2-1,TRBV5-1
ASSMGTGSQETQY,TRBJ2-5,TRBV19
AWSVRAVYNEQF,TRBJ2-1,TRBV30
ASSNPLAGELADTQY,TRBJ2-3,TRBV21-1
ASSVGWGGNTEAF,TRBJ1-1,TRBV9
AWSANTGELF,TRBJ2-2,TRBV30
AISESGLAGGNEQF,TRBJ2-1,TRBV10-3
ASSLRSQVTGTGAYEQY,TRBJ2-7,TRBV7-9
ASSPPMNGGAF,TRBJ1-1,TRBV18
ASRLRDYGYT,TRBJ1-2,TRBV6-5
ASSLRGGSTGRNTEAF,TRBJ1-1,TRBV27
ASSRTSPTGELF,TRBJ2-2,TRBV6-6
ASSLEPNPAYEQY,TRBJ2-7,TRBV5-1
ASSVKQGAAGYT,TRBJ1-2,TRBV25-1
ASSYWQGQGSNQPQH,TRBJ1-5,TRBV28
ASSPPGRAEIGTDTQY,TRBJ2-3,TRBV18
ASSLPSGRAGEQF,TRBJ2-1,TRBV16